These T cell receptor beta chains were read from a single sample in a study of early T cells in non-severe SARS-CoV-2 infection. TCRdb redid the calling of the 5' RACE reads with MiXCR, one entry per CDR3 protein. The sample holds 50,000 or so distinct CDR3 sequences, 15% seen once. This specimen consisted of whole blood, obtained at baseline. These receptors were taken from an adult who was a healthcare worker with PCR-confirmed SARS-CoV-2 infection or an uninfected control (not recorded which). Both conserved end residues are part of each CDR3. The D gene is left open where the match is weak. Only some rows state a clone size, as once, few, many or a class for expanded clones.

abundance: .
d_gene: .
v_gene: TRBV19
j_gene: TRBJ2-1
CDR3nt: TGTGCCAGCCGCTCCGGACAGTACAATGAGCAGTTCTTC
CDR3aa: CASRSGQYNEQFF

abundance: .
d_gene: .
v_gene: TRBV27
j_gene: TRBJ2-3
CDR3nt: TGTGCCAGCAGTTTATCGGTGACTAGTAGAATTCTGGATACGCAGTATTTT
CDR3aa: CASSLSVTSRILDTQYF

abundance: .
d_gene: TRBD2
v_gene: TRBV12-3/TRBV12-4
j_gene: TRBJ2-7
CDR3nt: TGTGCCAGCACCACCGGGACTAGCGGGAAAAGTGTGGTGTACGAGCAGTACTTC
CDR3aa: CASTTGTSGKSVVYEQYF

abundance: .
d_gene: .
v_gene: TRBV7-6
j_gene: TRBJ2-5
CDR3nt: TGTGCCAGCAGCCAGGACCAGACCGGCGGGGAGACCCAGTACTTC
CDR3aa: CASSQDQTGGETQYF

abundance: few
d_gene: .
v_gene: TRBV9
j_gene: TRBJ2-2
CDR3nt: TGTGCCAGCAGCCCCCCCAGCTTCGGAAACACCGGGGAGCTGTTTTTT
CDR3aa: CASSPPSFGNTGELFF

abundance: .
d_gene: TRBD1
v_gene: TRBV10-3
j_gene: TRBJ1-3
CDR3nt: TGTGCCATCATGGGAGACAGGGGACCTGGAAACACCATATATTTT
CDR3aa: CAIMGDRGPGNTIYF

abundance: many
d_gene: .
v_gene: TRBV28
j_gene: TRBJ2-3
CDR3nt: TGTGCCAGCTCAAGACAGAGCCCTAGCACAGATACGCAGTATTTT
CDR3aa: CASSRQSPSTDTQYF

abundance: medium-sized
d_gene: .
v_gene: TRBV7-2
j_gene: TRBJ2-3
CDR3nt: TGTGCCAGCAGCTTAAATATGAGGGATACGCAGTATTTT
CDR3aa: CASSLNMRDTQYF

abundance: many
d_gene: .
v_gene: TRBV25-1
j_gene: TRBJ2-3
CDR3nt: TGTGCCAGCAGTGGATCCCGGGGGGCCGGGACAGATACGCAGTATTTT
CDR3aa: CASSGSRGAGTDTQYF

abundance: few
d_gene: .
v_gene: TRBV20-1
j_gene: TRBJ2-7
CDR3nt: TGCAGTGTTCCAACAGGGTACGAGCAGTACTTC
CDR3aa: CSVPTGYEQYF

abundance: many
d_gene: .
v_gene: TRBV6-2/TRBV6-3
j_gene: TRBJ1-5
CDR3nt: TGTGCCAGCAGTTACTCGGGGCAGCCCCAGCATTTT
CDR3aa: CASSYSGQPQHF

abundance: .
d_gene: .
v_gene: TRBV11-3
j_gene: TRBJ1-6
CDR3nt: TGTGCCAGCAGCCTTTCCGATGGATTACCCCTCCACTTT
CDR3aa: CASSLSDGLPLHF

abundance: many
d_gene: TRBD2
v_gene: TRBV7-6
j_gene: TRBJ2-2
CDR3nt: TGTGCCAGCAGCTTAGCCCCCAGCGGGAGTTCGGGCGGGGAGCTGTTTTTT
CDR3aa: CASSLAPSGSSGGELFF

abundance: many
d_gene: TRBD1
v_gene: TRBV6-4
j_gene: TRBJ2-1
CDR3nt: TGTGCCAGCAGTGAGAGGACAGGGGCTTACAATGAGCAGTTCTTC
CDR3aa: CASSERTGAYNEQFF

abundance: .
d_gene: TRBD1
v_gene: TRBV6-6
j_gene: TRBJ2-7
CDR3nt: TGTGCCAGCAGCCGTGACAGGGACGAGCAGTACTTC
CDR3aa: CASSRDRDEQYF

abundance: few
d_gene: TRBD1
v_gene: TRBV5-1
j_gene: TRBJ1-4
CDR3nt: TGCGCCAGCAGCGTAACGGGACAGGGGGCCGAAAAACTGTTTTTT
CDR3aa: CASSVTGQGAEKLFF

abundance: few
d_gene: TRBD1
v_gene: TRBV2
j_gene: TRBJ2-1
CDR3nt: TGTGCCAGCAGTGAAGCCAGGGGGCCTCTGGAGCAGTTCTTC
CDR3aa: CASSEARGPLEQFF

abundance: few
d_gene: .
v_gene: TRBV7-3
j_gene: TRBJ2-5
CDR3nt: TGTGCCAGCAGCTTAGGGACATCTCAACAAGAGACCCAGTACTTC
CDR3aa: CASSLGTSQQETQYF

abundance: .
d_gene: TRBD1
v_gene: TRBV10-3
j_gene: TRBJ1-4
CDR3nt: TGTGCCACCAATACAGGGGTAACTAATGAAAAACTGTTTTTT
CDR3aa: CATNTGVTNEKLFF

abundance: few
d_gene: .
v_gene: TRBV7-3
j_gene: TRBJ2-2
CDR3nt: TGTGCCAGCAGCCCCGGAAGGGACTCCAACACCGGGGAGCTGTTTTTT
CDR3aa: CASSPGRDSNTGELFF

abundance: .
d_gene: .
v_gene: TRBV12-3/TRBV12-4
j_gene: TRBJ2-1
CDR3nt: TGTGCCAGCAGTTCCGGGGTCAATGAGCAGTTCTTC
CDR3aa: CASSSGVNEQFF

abundance: many
d_gene: .
v_gene: TRBV11-2
j_gene: TRBJ2-7
CDR3nt: TGTGCCAGCAGCCAAGGACCTACCTACGAGCAGTACTTC
CDR3aa: CASSQGPTYEQYF

abundance: .
d_gene: TRBD2
v_gene: TRBV20-1
j_gene: TRBJ2-3
CDR3nt: TGCAGTGCTAGTTCGGGGACTAGCTCAACAGATACGCAGTATTTT
CDR3aa: CSASSGTSSTDTQYF

abundance: many
d_gene: TRBD1
v_gene: TRBV20-1
j_gene: TRBJ1-6
CDR3nt: TGCAGTGCTAGACCAACCGGATACGACAGGGGAGATAATTCACCCCTCCACTTT
CDR3aa: CSARPTGYDRGDNSPLHF

abundance: .
d_gene: TRBD1
v_gene: TRBV29-1
j_gene: TRBJ2-1
CDR3nt: TGCAGCGTGCGGGACAGGGGATCCTACAATGAGCAGTTCTTC
CDR3aa: CSVRDRGSYNEQFF

abundance: .
d_gene: TRBD1
v_gene: TRBV25-1
j_gene: TRBJ2-5
CDR3nt: TGTGCCAGCAGTGCGGACAGGGGGCGCGTGGAGACCCAGTACTTC
CDR3aa: CASSADRGRVETQYF

abundance: few
d_gene: .
v_gene: TRBV18
j_gene: TRBJ1-1
CDR3nt: TGTGCCAGCTCACAGGGGGGTGGCCCTTCGTATGAAGCTTTCTTT
CDR3aa: CASSQGGGPSYEAFF

abundance: .
d_gene: .
v_gene: TRBV6-5
j_gene: TRBJ2-2
CDR3nt: TGTGCCAGCAGTTTCGACATGGACACCGGGGAGCTGTTTTTT
CDR3aa: CASSFDMDTGELFF

abundance: .
d_gene: .
v_gene: TRBV6-1
j_gene: TRBJ1-1
CDR3nt: TGTGCCAGCATATCAACGGGCGGTGAAGCTTTCTTT
CDR3aa: CASISTGGEAFF

abundance: few
d_gene: .
v_gene: TRBV12-3/TRBV12-4
j_gene: TRBJ1-6
CDR3nt: TGTGCCAGCAGTTTAAAGAATGTGCGCAATTCACCCCTCCACTTT
CDR3aa: CASSLKNVRNSPLHF

abundance: .
d_gene: .
v_gene: TRBV7-9
j_gene: TRBJ2-3
CDR3nt: TGTGCCAGCAGCCGATACAACCTCAACACAGATACGCAGTATTTT
CDR3aa: CASSRYNLNTDTQYF

abundance: many
d_gene: .
v_gene: TRBV5-6
j_gene: TRBJ2-5
CDR3nt: TGTGCCAGCAGCTTGGACAGCTGGCAGGAGACCCAGTACTTC
CDR3aa: CASSLDSWQETQYF

abundance: few
d_gene: .
v_gene: TRBV3-1
j_gene: TRBJ2-7
CDR3nt: TGTGCCAGCAGCCGGGCAGGGAACGAGCAGTACTTC
CDR3aa: CASSRAGNEQYF

abundance: .
d_gene: TRBD2
v_gene: TRBV15
j_gene: TRBJ2-1
CDR3nt: TGTGCCACCAGCCCCCTGACTAGCGGGACCCGAACCTCCTACAATGAGCAGTTCTTC
CDR3aa: CATSPLTSGTRTSYNEQFF

abundance: few
d_gene: TRBD2
v_gene: TRBV10-1
j_gene: TRBJ2-1
CDR3nt: TGCGCCAGCAGTGTACTAGCGGGAGGGCCGCGGAATGAGCAGTTCTTC
CDR3aa: CASSVLAGGPRNEQFF

abundance: once
d_gene: .
v_gene: TRBV3-1
j_gene: TRBJ2-7
CDR3nt: TGTGCCAGCAGCCAAGTGGGGGGCGAGCAGTACTTC
CDR3aa: CASSQVGGEQYF

abundance: .
d_gene: .
v_gene: TRBV3-1
j_gene: TRBJ2-3
CDR3nt: TGTGCCAGCAGCCACCCACGGGGGATGGGACGCACAGATACGCAGTATTTT
CDR3aa: CASSHPRGMGRTDTQYF

abundance: few
d_gene: TRBD2
v_gene: TRBV29-1
j_gene: TRBJ2-7
CDR3nt: TGCAGCGTTGGGGCCCAGGCAGGGAGGGGCGAGCAGTACTTC
CDR3aa: CSVGAQAGRGEQYF

abundance: few
d_gene: .
v_gene: TRBV20-1
j_gene: TRBJ1-1
CDR3nt: TGCAGTGCCCTGGATGGGCCTGAAGCTTTCTTT
CDR3aa: CSALDGPEAFF

abundance: .
d_gene: TRBD1
v_gene: TRBV20-1
j_gene: TRBJ2-7
CDR3nt: TGCAGTGCACGACAGGGGATAAATTTCGACGAGCAGTACTTC
CDR3aa: CSARQGINFDEQYF

abundance: .
d_gene: .
v_gene: TRBV28
j_gene: TRBJ2-5
CDR3nt: TGTGCCATCAGTTATCGGGGAAAGGAGACCCAGTACTTC
CDR3aa: CAISYRGKETQYF

abundance: .
d_gene: .
v_gene: TRBV28
j_gene: TRBJ1-6
CDR3nt: TGTGCCAGCAGTTTGTTGGGGGCGCAGGATTCACCCCTCCACTTT
CDR3aa: CASSLLGAQDSPLHF

abundance: few
d_gene: .
v_gene: TRBV5-1
j_gene: TRBJ2-5
CDR3nt: TGCGCCAGCAACCGGGGCGAACAAGAGACCCAGTACTTC
CDR3aa: CASNRGEQETQYF

abundance: .
d_gene: .
v_gene: TRBV29-1
j_gene: TRBJ2-7
CDR3nt: TGCAGCGTTGATGTTACGGGGGACCCCGTGAGGGAGCAGTACTTC
CDR3aa: CSVDVTGDPVREQYF

abundance: .
d_gene: .
v_gene: TRBV3-1
j_gene: TRBJ1-2
CDR3nt: TGTGCCAGCAGCCAAGTGGAGTCGGTCCGCTCCAACTATGGCTACACCTTC
CDR3aa: CASSQVESVRSNYGYTF

abundance: .
d_gene: .
v_gene: TRBV6-5
j_gene: TRBJ2-1
CDR3nt: TGTGCCAGCAGCCCTTCAGACGGGGGCTCTCACAATGAGCAGTTCTTC
CDR3aa: CASSPSDGGSHNEQFF

abundance: .
d_gene: .
v_gene: TRBV11-2
j_gene: TRBJ2-1
CDR3nt: TGTGCCAGCAGCCGTCTCACGGGCGGGATATACAATGAGCAGTTCTTC
CDR3aa: CASSRLTGGIYNEQFF

abundance: many
d_gene: .
v_gene: TRBV12-5
j_gene: TRBJ2-7
CDR3nt: TGTGCTAGTGGTTTGGAGATGGGACTCCCCGGCGAGCAGTACTTC
CDR3aa: CASGLEMGLPGEQYF

abundance: once
d_gene: TRBD2
v_gene: TRBV4-2
j_gene: TRBJ2-1
CDR3nt: TGTGCCAGCAGCCTCGGGACTAGCGGGGGCGTCTCCTACAATGAGCAGTTCTTC
CDR3aa: CASSLGTSGGVSYNEQFF

abundance: .
d_gene: .
v_gene: TRBV2
j_gene: TRBJ2-7
CDR3nt: TGTGCCAGCAGTGGTCTTAGGATCTACGAGCAGTACTTC
CDR3aa: CASSGLRIYEQYF

abundance: .
d_gene: .
v_gene: TRBV12-3/TRBV12-4
j_gene: TRBJ1-2
CDR3nt: TGTGCCAGCAGTTTCGAGGGGAACTATGGCTACACCTTC
CDR3aa: CASSFEGNYGYTF

abundance: few
d_gene: .
v_gene: TRBV11-2
j_gene: TRBJ2-7
CDR3nt: TGTGCCAGCACCTCTTACCGTCAAAGCTCCTACGAGCAGTACTTC
CDR3aa: CASTSYRQSSYEQYF

abundance: few
d_gene: TRBD1
v_gene: TRBV12-3/TRBV12-4
j_gene: TRBJ2-5
CDR3nt: TGTGCCAGCAGTCCGGGACAGGGACAAGAGACCCAGTACTTC
CDR3aa: CASSPGQGQETQYF